This T cell receptor beta chain was captured in a study of shared clonotypes between healthy human individuals. Study-wide background: Aged 18 to 49, the donors were a couple of women and three men.

There were only Caucasian adults among the donors, and all lived in Nashville, Tennessee. Partitioning of CD4+ cells yielded a CD45RA+ naive subset and a CD45RA-negative memory subset. Roughly 30,000 T cell genomes (around 200 ng DNA) went into each sorted-subset replicate. Sequenced by immunoSEQ multiplex PCR; TCRdb stores in-frame clones only, minus some. Among around 1 million clones listed, 76% were seen once. The CDR3 consists of 17 residues. Trimming took 0 bases from V and 0 from J, leaving 9 bases between them. Germline V gene data show CDR1 as SGHTA and CDR2 as FQGNSA. This clonotype was sampled from a man younger than 35 in good health. The specimen sequenced was memory CD4+ T cells sorted from blood. Subset in this sample: CD45RA-negative fraction. V usage is TRBV7-2 and J usage is TRBJ1-6; D unresolved. CDR3 coding DNA: TGTGCCAGCAGCTTAGCTCCCCCTAACTCCTATAATTCACCCCTCCACTTT. It yields the protein CASSLAPPNSYNSPLHF.